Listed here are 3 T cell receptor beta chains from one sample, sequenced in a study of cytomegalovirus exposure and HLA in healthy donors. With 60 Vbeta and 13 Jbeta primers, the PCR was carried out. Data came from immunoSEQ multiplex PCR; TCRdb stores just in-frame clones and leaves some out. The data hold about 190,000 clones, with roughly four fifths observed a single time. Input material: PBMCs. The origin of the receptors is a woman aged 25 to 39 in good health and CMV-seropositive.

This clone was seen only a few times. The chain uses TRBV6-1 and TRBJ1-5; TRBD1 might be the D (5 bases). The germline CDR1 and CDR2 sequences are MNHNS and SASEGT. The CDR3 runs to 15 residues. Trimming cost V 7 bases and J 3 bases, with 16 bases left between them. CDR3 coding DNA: TGTGCCAGCACAGGAAGCGACAGTCCCAATCAGCCCCAGCATTTT. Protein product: CASTGSDSPNQPQHF.

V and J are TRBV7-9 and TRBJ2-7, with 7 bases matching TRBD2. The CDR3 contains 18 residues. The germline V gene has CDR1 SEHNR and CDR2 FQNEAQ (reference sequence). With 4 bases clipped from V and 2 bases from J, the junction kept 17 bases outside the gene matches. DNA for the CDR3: TGTGCCAGCAGCTCAGACCTGGATTACAGCGGGGCCACCTACGAGCAGTACTTC. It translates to CASSSDLDYSGATYEQYF.

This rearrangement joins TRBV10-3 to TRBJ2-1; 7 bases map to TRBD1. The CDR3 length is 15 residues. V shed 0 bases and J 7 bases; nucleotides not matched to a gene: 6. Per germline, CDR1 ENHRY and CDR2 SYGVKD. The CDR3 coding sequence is TGTGCCATCAGTGAGTCCGGACAGGTTGGGAATGAGCAGTTCTTC. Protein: CAISESGQVGNEQFF.